The next 4 T cell receptor beta chains were all read from a single sample in a study of shared clonotypes between healthy human individuals. Clones were read by immunoSEQ multiplex PCR, and TCRdb kept only the in-frame ones, dropping some. This table has about 690,000 clones, around 91% appearing once. Sequences were obtained from memory CD8+ T cells from PBMCs. The sample's subset: CD45RO+ cells pooled with CCR7-negative TemRA cells. The receptors derive from a man younger than 30 in good health. Some clones in this sample may be carry-over from other donors' samples.

A note on this clone: A far larger clone is just one base off, so this is likely a read error. The chain links TRBV30 to TRBJ1-2; D gene ambiguous. The CDR3 runs to 14 residues. The germline gives CDR1 GTSNPN, CDR2 SVGIG (reference sequence). CDR3 protein: CAWSVLEGDYGHTF. As DNA, the CDR3 is TGTGCCTGGAGTGTACTCGAGGGTGACTATGGCCACACCTTC.

The chain joins TRBV7-2 to TRBJ2-3, with 10 bases aligning to TRBD2. This CDR3 comprises 15 residues. The junction had 4 bases not matched to a gene; V was cut back by 4 bases and J by 3 bases. The germline V gene encodes CDR1 SGHTA and CDR2 FQGNSA. CDR3 residues: CASSSGTSATDTQYF. The CDR3 DNA reads TGTGCCAGCAGCTCGGGGACTAGCGCAACAGATACGCAGTATTTT.

The V and J genes are TRBV27 and TRBJ2-7; the D is unclear. Germline CDR1 reads MNHEY; CDR2 reads SMNVEV (reference sequence). Trimming took 7 bases from V and 5 from J, leaving 15 bases between them. This CDR3 region has 13 residues. CDR3 DNA: TGTGCCAGCACCCCGGCGAAGTCCCACGAGCAGTACTTC. As protein: CASTPAKSHEQYF.

The gene calls are TRBV13 and TRBJ1-1; D is undetermined. The CDR3 has 12 amino acids. V was shortened by 2 bases and J by 8 bases, with 9 bases between the two germline ends. Germline lookup yields CDR1 PRHDT and CDR2 FYEKMQ (reference sequence). The CDR3 sequence: CASSLRDREAFF. The DNA for the CDR3 is TGTGCCAGCAGCTTAAGAGACCGGGAAGCTTTCTTT.